These 18 T cell receptor beta chains were all obtained from the same sample, sequenced in a study of response to subunit inactivated influenza vaccine. TCRdb redid the calling of the RT-PCR reads with MiXCR, one entry per CDR3 protein. The sample includes 610,000 or so distinct CDR3 sequences, around 15% of them seen just once. The sequencing used PBMCs from blood, collected 11 to 12 days after vaccination. The receptors here all came from a man in his fifties or sixties who received an inactivated influenza vaccine.

The chain links TRBV7-9 to TRBJ1-6; weak D call: TRBD1 (5 bases). Germline V gene lookup returns CDR1 SEHNR and CDR2 FQNEAQ (reference sequence). This CDR3 spans 14 amino acids. Between the trimmed V and J ends, which lost 8 bases and 0 bases, there was a span of 8 bases. CDR3 sequence reads: CASGTDSYNSPLHF. CDR3 bases: TGTGCCAGCGGGACGGACTCCTATAATTCACCCCTCCACTTT.

J is TRBJ2-1 and V is TRBV19, with D unclear. This CDR3 region has 11 residues. Per the germline V gene, CDR1 is LNHDA and CDR2 is SQIVND (reference sequence). V lost 6 bases, J lost 10 bases, and 10 bases lay in between. The CDR3 here is CASSEWVEQFF. CDR3 coding DNA: TGTGCCAGTAGCGAGTGGGTGGAGCAGTTCTTC.

This clonotype came up a few times. The V call is TRBV7-6, the J call TRBJ2-3; 8 bases agree with TRBD2. The CDR3 is 16 amino acids. Trimming removed 1 base from V and 0 bases from J; junction bases left unmatched: 3. Germline CDR1 reads SGHVS; CDR2 reads FNYEAQ. In DNA, the CDR3 is TGTGCCAGCAGCTTAGTTTCTAGCGGGAGCACAGATACGCAGTATTTT. Translation: CASSLVSSGSTDTQYF. The full variable domain, rest sourced from reference TRBV7-6 and TRBJ2-3, is GAGVSQSPRYKVTKRGQDVALRCDPISGHVSLYWYRQALGQGPEFLTYFNYEAQQDKSGLPNDRFSAERPEGSISTLTIQRTEQRDSAMYRCASSLVSSGSTDTQYFGPGTRLTVL.

This clonotype has more than one count but fewer than ten. J is TRBJ1-6 and V is TRBV4-3; the match to TRBD1 covers 8 bases. After removal of 2 bases from V and 0 bases from J, the junction contained 12 bases not matched to a gene. Per germline, CDR1 LGHNA and CDR2 YSLEER. The CDR3 runs 20 residues. In DNA form, the CDR3 reads TGCGCCAGCAGCCAACTGACAGGGGAGGTCCCGAACTCCTATAATTCACCCCTCCACTTT. It is translated as CASSQLTGEVPNSYNSPLHF.

The rearrangement uses TRBV11-2 and TRBJ2-5; the D is unclear. The CDR3 is made up of 14 amino acids. Trimming cost V 0 bases and J 4 bases, with 9 bases left between them. In germline, CDR1 is SGHAT, CDR2 FQNNGV. This CDR3 is CASSLDRIGETQYF. The CDR3 coding sequence is TGTGCCAGCAGCTTAGACCGAATCGGAGAGACCCAGTACTTC.

This clonotype was detected ten times or more. The chain recombines TRBV28 with TRBJ1-1; D not resolved. CDR3 length: 12 amino acids. Germline V gene lookup returns CDR1 MDHEN and CDR2 SYDVKM. The V end was cut by 7 bases, the J end by 6 bases, with 12 bases between. The CDR3 here is CASTRIRAEAFF. The CDR3 DNA sequence: TGTGCCAGCACCCGTATAAGGGCTGAAGCTTTCTTT.

This clonotype appeared many times. This chain uses TRBV4-2 with TRBJ2-5; the D is unclear. The CDR3 contains 12 residues. V was shortened by 2 bases and J by 1 base, with 2 bases between the two germline ends. Germline CDR1 reads LGHNA; CDR2 reads YNFKEQ. CDR3 residues: CASSQPQETQYF. CDR3 DNA: TGTGCCAGCAGCCAACCCCAAGAGACCCAGTACTTC.

This clonotype was recorded a few times. The chain joins TRBV4-2 to TRBJ2-1, with 11 bases that match TRBD2. After removal of 0 bases from V and 2 bases from J, the junction contained 9 bases not matched to a gene. CDR3 length: 19 amino acids. Germline assignment: CDR1 LGHNA and CDR2 YNFKEQ. CDR3 residues: CASSQEGSGRALAYNEQFF. CDR3 nucleotide sequence: TGTGCCAGCAGCCAAGAGGGTAGCGGGAGGGCCTTAGCCTACAATGAGCAGTTCTTC.

This rearrangement joins TRBV10-3 to TRBJ2-7; no clear D. Germline assignment: CDR1 ENHRY and CDR2 SYGVKD. The CDR3 is made up of 13 amino acids. The V end was cut by 6 bases, the J end by 7 bases, with 16 bases between. This chain's CDR3 is CAISPLTNSEQYF. The CDR3 region has the DNA TGTGCCATCAGCCCGTTAACTAACTCGGAGCAGTACTTC.

This clonotype was found a few times. This rearrangement joins TRBV4-2 to TRBJ2-6, with 8 bases fitting TRBD1. CDR3 length equals 16 residues. The V gene end was trimmed by 3 bases and the J gene end by 2 bases; junction bases not matched to a gene: 3. Per the germline V gene, CDR1 is LGHNA and CDR2 is YNFKEQ. CDR3 in amino acids: CASSQNRGAGANVLTF. In DNA, the CDR3 is TGTGCCAGCAGCCAGAACAGGGGGGCTGGGGCCAACGTCCTGACTTTC.

This clonotype was detected only a few times. The chain combines TRBV12-3 or TRBV12-4 with TRBJ2-1; 10 bases map to TRBD1. This CDR3 is built from 15 residues. Unmatched junction bases numbered 6, after V lost 3 bases and J lost 7 bases. The CDR3: CASSFWGQGLNEQFF. For the CDR3, the DNA is TGTGCCAGCAGTTTCTGGGGACAGGGGTTGAATGAGCAGTTCTTC.

The gene calls are TRBV10-3 and TRBJ2-7; TRBD1 might be the D (7 bases). V was trimmed by 11 bases and J by 0 bases, leaving 11 bases between them. Germline assignment: CDR1 ENHRY and CDR2 SYGVKD. The CDR3 has 12 amino acids. The CDR3 region has the DNA TGTGCCGCGGGACAGTTCTCCTACGAGCAGTACTTC. Encoded protein: CAAGQFSYEQYF.

This clonotype was picked up a small number of times. This chain uses TRBV20-1 with TRBJ1-5; no firm D call. The V end was cut by 3 bases, the J end by 0 bases, with 12 bases between. Per the germline V gene, CDR1 is DFQATT and CDR2 is SNEGSKA (reference sequence). The CDR3 is 15 amino acids. The CDR3 loop is CSARFAEDSNQPQHF. Here the CDR3 DNA reads TGCAGTGCTAGGTTCGCCGAAGATAGCAATCAGCCCCAGCATTTT.

This clonotype was detected only a few times. V gene TRBV7-9 combines with J gene TRBJ2-3; 9 bases agree with TRBD2. The CDR3 totals 16 residues. Trimming took 1 base from V and 1 from J; bases not matched to a gene: 3. Germline V CDR1 and CDR2: SEHNR, FQNEAQ (reference sequence). The CDR3 nucleotides read TGTGCCAGCAGCTTAGGACTAGCGGAGGGCACAGATACGCAGTATTTT. It translates to CASSLGLAEGTDTQYF.

This chain links TRBV6-5 with TRBJ2-6; no firm D call. Germline CDR1 MNHEY, CDR2 SVGAGI. CDR3 length: 12 amino acids. The germline V and J ends were trimmed by 7 bases and 4 bases, with 5 bases remaining between them. In nucleotides, the CDR3 is TGTGCCAGCAAGGCGGGGGCCAACGTCCTGACTTTC. Its translation is CASKAGANVLTF.

This clonotype was recorded a few times. J is TRBJ2-7 and V is TRBV29-1; D is unresolved. From germline, CDR1 is SQVTM and CDR2 ANQGSEA. With 4 bases removed from V and 6 bases from J, the gap between germline ends came to 16 bases. The CDR3 is 13 residues long. This chain's CDR3 is CSVGVSSTGEQYF. The CDR3 region has the DNA TGCAGCGTTGGAGTTAGCTCGACGGGCGAGCAGTACTTC.

In its sample, this clonotype was seen a few times. The chain couples TRBV7-9 to TRBJ2-7; D ambiguous. Germline V lookup: CDR1 SEHNR, CDR2 FQNEAQ (reference sequence). The CDR3 sequence is 12 residues long. The V end was cut by 4 bases, the J end by 5 bases, with 9 bases between. CDR3 protein: CASSSRRNEQYF. The CDR3 region has the DNA TGTGCCAGCAGCTCCAGAAGGAACGAGCAGTACTTC.

V usage is TRBV20-1 and J usage is TRBJ2-5; no clear D gene. V was pared by 6 bases and J by 0 bases, with 14 bases between. The CDR3 totals 14 residues. Germline CDR1 is DFQATT and CDR2 is SNEGSKA (reference sequence). The CDR3 bases are TGCAGTGCGCGTTCCGGAGCTTACCAAGAGACCCAGTACTTC. Translation gives CSARSGAYQETQYF.